Listed below are T cell receptor beta chains from one sample, sequenced in a study of cytomegalovirus exposure and HLA in healthy donors. This table comes from immunoSEQ multiplex PCR, and its TCRdb copy is limited to in-frame clones, with some not included. The sample has about 160,000 clones, around 72% seen once. Material for sequencing was PBMCs. The receptor set was obtained from a man over 45 in good health and CMV-seronegative. Both conserved end residues are part of each CDR3. D genes are given only for firm matches. Expanded clones are given a class, and other clones once, few, many or no size at all.

D	size	V	J	CDR3	DNA
.	once	TRBV6-5	TRBJ1-1	CASSYSGLSNTEAFF	TGTGCCAGCAGTTACTCGGGGCTATCGAACACTGAAGCTTTCTTT
.	.	TRBV5-1	TRBJ2-1	CASSLVRGAHNEQFF	TGCGCCAGCAGCTTGGTACGGGGGGCCCACAATGAGCAGTTCTTC
TRBD1	.	TRBV4-1	TRBJ2-2	CASSQGTGVYTGELFF	TGCGCCAGCAGCCAGGGGACAGGGGTCTACACCGGGGAGCTGTTTTTT
.	few	TRBV5-1	TRBJ1-2	CASSFGEISGYTF	TGCGCCAGCAGCTTCGGGGAGATCTCCGGCTACACCTTC
TRBD2	.	TRBV9	TRBJ2-3	CASSVVARGSNTDTQYF	TGTGCCAGCAGCGTAGTTGCGCGGGGGTCGAACACAGATACGCAGTATTTT
.	.	TRBV6-5	TRBJ1-1	CASSYRRTRRNTEAFF	TGTGCCAGCAGTTACAGGAGGACCCGGAGAAACACTGAAGCTTTCTTT
TRBD1	.	TRBV5-4	TRBJ2-7	CASSSPPGQGYEQYF	TGTGCCAGCAGCTCGCCTCCGGGACAGGGATACGAGCAGTACTTC
TRBD1	.	TRBV25-1	TRBJ1-1	CASRDRGRTEAFF	TGTGCCAGCCGGGACAGGGGGCGGACTGAAGCTTTCTTT
.	.	TRBV6-5	TRBJ2-6	CASSPRPSGANVLTF	TGTGCCAGCAGTCCCCGTCCCTCTGGGGCCAACGTCCTGACTTTC
.	once	TRBV18	TRBJ1-1	CASSPGRGFNTEAFF	TGTGCCAGCTCACCGGGTAGAGGATTCAACACTGAAGCTTTCTTT
TRBD1	.	TRBV5-1	TRBJ1-3	CASSWDRSPGNTIYF	TGCGCCAGCAGCTGGGACAGGAGTCCCGGAAACACCATATATTTT
TRBD1	.	TRBV29-1	TRBJ1-1	CSVLPGQGTLNTEAFF	TGCAGCGTCTTACCTGGACAGGGGACACTGAACACTGAAGCTTTCTTT
.	.	TRBV12-5	TRBJ1-4	CASGLGGPREKLFF	TGTGCTAGTGGTTTGGGGGGGCCCCGCGAAAAACTGTTTTTT
.	.	TRBV10-2	TRBJ2-7	CASSATGRNGEQYF	TGCGCCAGCAGTGCGACAGGGAGGAATGGCGAGCAGTACTTC
TRBD1	.	TRBV6-7	TRBJ2-7	CASSSRDRTSYEQYF	TGTGCCAGCAGTTCCCGGGACAGAACCTCCTACGAGCAGTACTTC